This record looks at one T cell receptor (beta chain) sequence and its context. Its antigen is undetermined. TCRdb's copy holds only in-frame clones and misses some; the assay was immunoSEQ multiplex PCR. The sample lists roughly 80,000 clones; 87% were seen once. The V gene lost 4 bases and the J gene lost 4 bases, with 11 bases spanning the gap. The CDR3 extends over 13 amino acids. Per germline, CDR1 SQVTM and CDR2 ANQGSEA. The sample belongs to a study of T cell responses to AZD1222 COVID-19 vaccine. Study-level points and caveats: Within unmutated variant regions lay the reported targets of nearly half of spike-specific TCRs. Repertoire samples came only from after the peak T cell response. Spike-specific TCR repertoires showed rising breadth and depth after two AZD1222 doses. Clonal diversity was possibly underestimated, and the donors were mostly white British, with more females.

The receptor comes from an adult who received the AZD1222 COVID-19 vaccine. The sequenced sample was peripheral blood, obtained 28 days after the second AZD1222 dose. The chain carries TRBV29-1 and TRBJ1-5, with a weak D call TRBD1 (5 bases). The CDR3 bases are TGCAGCGTTGGACAGCAAGAAAATCAGCCCCAGCATTTT. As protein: CSVGQQENQPQHF.